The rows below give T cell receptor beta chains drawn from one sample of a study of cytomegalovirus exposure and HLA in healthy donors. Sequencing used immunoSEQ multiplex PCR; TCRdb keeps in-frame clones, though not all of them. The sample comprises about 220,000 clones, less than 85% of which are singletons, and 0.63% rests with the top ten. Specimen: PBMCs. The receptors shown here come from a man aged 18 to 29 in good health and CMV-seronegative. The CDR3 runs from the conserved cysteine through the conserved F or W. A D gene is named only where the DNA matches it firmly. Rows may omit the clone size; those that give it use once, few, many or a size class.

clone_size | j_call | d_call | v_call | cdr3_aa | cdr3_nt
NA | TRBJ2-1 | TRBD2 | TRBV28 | CASTLKREGGYEQFF | TGTGCCAGCACCTTGAAGCGGGAGGGCGGGTATGAGCAGTTCTTC
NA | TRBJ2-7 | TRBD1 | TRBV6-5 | CASTRTGGPPYEQYF | TGTGCCAGCACCCGGACAGGGGGCCCCCCCTACGAGCAGTACTTC
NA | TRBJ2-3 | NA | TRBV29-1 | CSVEMSSPITDTQYF | TGCAGCGTTGAGATGTCTAGCCCCATCACAGATACGCAGTATTTT
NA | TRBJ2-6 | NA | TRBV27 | CASSITGVPGANVLTF | TGTGCCAGCAGTATAACGGGAGTACCTGGGGCCAACGTCCTGACTTTC
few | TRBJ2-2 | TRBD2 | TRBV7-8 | CASSPYIGTSGRSNTGELFF | TGTGCCAGCAGCCCTTATATCGGGACTAGCGGGAGGAGTAACACCGGGGAGCTGTTTTTT
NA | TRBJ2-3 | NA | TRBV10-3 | CAISDTVTDTQYF | TGTGCCATCAGTGACACGGTCACAGATACGCAGTATTTT
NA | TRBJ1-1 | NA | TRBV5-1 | CASSLTVNTEAFF | TGCGCCAGCAGCTTGACAGTGAACACTGAAGCTTTCTTT
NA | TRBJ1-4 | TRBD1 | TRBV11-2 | CASSLEFPGQGGEKLFF | TGTGCCAGCAGCTTAGAGTTCCCCGGACAGGGGGGTGAAAAACTGTTTTTT
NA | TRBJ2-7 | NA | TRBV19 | CASSLQGYEQYF | TGTGCCAGTAGTCTACAGGGTTACGAGCAGTACTTC
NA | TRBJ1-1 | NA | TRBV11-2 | CASSFGGGRDEAFF | TGTGCCAGCAGCTTTGGGGGAGGCAGAGATGAAGCTTTCTTT
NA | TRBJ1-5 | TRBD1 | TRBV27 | CASGTGPQPQHF | TGTGCCAGCGGGACAGGGCCTCAGCCCCAGCATTTT
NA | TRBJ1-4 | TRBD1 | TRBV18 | CASSQDRDRSNEKLFF | TGTGCCAGCTCACAAGACCGGGACAGGAGTAATGAAAAACTGTTTTTT
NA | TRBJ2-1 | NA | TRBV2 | CASLTQGNEQFF | TGTGCCAGTCTTACACAGGGCAATGAGCAGTTCTTC
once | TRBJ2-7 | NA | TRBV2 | CASSVRQQREQYF | TGTGCCAGCAGCGTCAGACAGCAAAGGGAGCAGTACTTC
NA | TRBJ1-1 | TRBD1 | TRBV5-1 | CASSSNRGQDMNTEAFF | TGCGCCAGCAGCTCTAACAGGGGGCAGGATATGAACACTGAAGCTTTCTTT
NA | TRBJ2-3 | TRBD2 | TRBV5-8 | CASSSRERSSTDTQYF | TGTGCCAGCAGCTCGCGGGAGCGATCTAGCACAGATACGCAGTATTTT
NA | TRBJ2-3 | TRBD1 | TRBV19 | CASSIRRGSDTQYF | TGTGCCAGTAGTATCCGCAGGGGGTCAGATACGCAGTATTTT